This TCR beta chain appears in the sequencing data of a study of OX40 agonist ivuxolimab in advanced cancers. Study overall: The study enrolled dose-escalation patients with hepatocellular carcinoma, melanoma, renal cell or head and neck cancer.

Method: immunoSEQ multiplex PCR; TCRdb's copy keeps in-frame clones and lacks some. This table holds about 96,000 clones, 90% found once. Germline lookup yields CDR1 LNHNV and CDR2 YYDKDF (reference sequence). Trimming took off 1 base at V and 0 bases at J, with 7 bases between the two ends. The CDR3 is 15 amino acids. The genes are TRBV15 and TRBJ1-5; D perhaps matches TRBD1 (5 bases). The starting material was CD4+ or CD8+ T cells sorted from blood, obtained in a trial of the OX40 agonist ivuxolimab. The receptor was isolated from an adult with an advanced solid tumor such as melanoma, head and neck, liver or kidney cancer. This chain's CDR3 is CATSRAGSSNQPQHF. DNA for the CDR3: TGTGCCACCAGCAGAGCAGGGAGTAGCAATCAGCCCCAGCATTTT.